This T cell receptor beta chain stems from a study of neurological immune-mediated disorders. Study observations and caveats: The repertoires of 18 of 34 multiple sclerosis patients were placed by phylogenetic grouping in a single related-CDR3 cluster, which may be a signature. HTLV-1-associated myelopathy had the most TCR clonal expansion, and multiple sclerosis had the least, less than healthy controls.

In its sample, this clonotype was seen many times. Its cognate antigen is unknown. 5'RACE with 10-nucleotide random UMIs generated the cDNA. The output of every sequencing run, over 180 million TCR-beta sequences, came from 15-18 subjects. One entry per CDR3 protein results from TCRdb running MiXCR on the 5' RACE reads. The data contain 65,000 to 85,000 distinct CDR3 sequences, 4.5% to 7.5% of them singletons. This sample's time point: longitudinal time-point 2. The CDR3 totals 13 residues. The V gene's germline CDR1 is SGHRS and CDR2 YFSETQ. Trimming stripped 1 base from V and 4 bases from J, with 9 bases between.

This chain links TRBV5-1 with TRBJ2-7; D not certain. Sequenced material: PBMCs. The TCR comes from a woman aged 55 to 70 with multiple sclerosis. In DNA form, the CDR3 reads TGCGCCAGCAGCTTGTTTGGGAATTACGAGCAGTACTTC. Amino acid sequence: CASSLFGNYEQYF.